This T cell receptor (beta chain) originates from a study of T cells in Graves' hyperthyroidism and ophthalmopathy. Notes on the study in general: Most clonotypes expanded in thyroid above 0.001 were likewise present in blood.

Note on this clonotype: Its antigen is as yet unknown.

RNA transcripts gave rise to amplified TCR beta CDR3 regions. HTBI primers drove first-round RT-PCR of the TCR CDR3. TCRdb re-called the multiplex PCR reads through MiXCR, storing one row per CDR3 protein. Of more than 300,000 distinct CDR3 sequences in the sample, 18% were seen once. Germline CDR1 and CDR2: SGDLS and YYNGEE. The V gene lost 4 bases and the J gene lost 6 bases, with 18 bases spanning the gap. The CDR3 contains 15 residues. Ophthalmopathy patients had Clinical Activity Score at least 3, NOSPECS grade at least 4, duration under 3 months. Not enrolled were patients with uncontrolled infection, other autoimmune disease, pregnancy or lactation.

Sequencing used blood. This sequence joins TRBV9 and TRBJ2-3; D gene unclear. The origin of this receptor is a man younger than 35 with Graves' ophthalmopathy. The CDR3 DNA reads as TGTGCCAGCAGCACCTCAGCCCAAGCTTTTGATACGCAGTATTTT. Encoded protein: CASSTSAQAFDTQYF.